Shown below are 12 T cell receptor beta chains from a single sample sequenced in a study of blood T cell repertoires in COVID-19 (dated by TCRdb to the early 2020s). The library came from the immunoSEQ multiplex PCR assay. In its TCRdb copy, this immuneACCESS table keeps in-frame sequences only and misses some clones. Where compared with another copy, unresolved V genes explain less than half of these, and the others have no known cause. This sample gives under 55,000 clones in total; around 87% of them show up just once. Of the sample, approximately 8.9% is held by the ten largest clones. The sequenced sample consisted of peripheral blood. These receptors came from a woman of 80 years or more with active COVID-19.

J is TRBJ2-1 and V is TRBV18, with 11 bases fitting TRBD2. Germline V gene data show CDR1 as KGHSH and CDR2 as LQKENI. This CDR3 region has 14 residues. The J segment lost 10 bases and the V segment lost 8 bases, leaving 10 bases of the junction unmatched. CDR3: CASRLSSGGPEQFF. CDR3 sequence (DNA): TGTGCCAGCCGTCTGTCTAGCGGGGGGCCCGAGCAGTTCTTC.

The CDR3 spells CASSLGDGQLEAFF. The CDR3 DNA sequence: TGTGCCAGCAGCTTGGGCGACGGACAACTTGAAGCTTTCTTT. V usage is TRBV5-4 and J usage is TRBJ1-1, with a tentative D call TRBD1 (5 bases). The length of the CDR3 is 14 residues. V was cut by 0 bases and J by 7 bases, with 13 bases left in between. Germline V gives CDR1 SGHNT, CDR2 YYREEE (reference sequence). The entire variable domain, with the rest obtained from reference TRBV5-4 and TRBJ1-1, is as follows: ETGVTQSPTHLIKTRGQQVTLRCSSQSGHNTVSWYQQALGQGPQFIFQYYREEENGRGNFPPRFSGLQFPNYSSELNVNALELDDSALYLCASSLGDGQLEAFFGQGTRLTVV.

The gene calls are TRBV21-1 and TRBJ1-2. TRBV21-1 is assigned pseudogene status. The CDR3 totals 14 residues. CDR3: CANSLLTSTNGYTF. The CDR3 DNA is TGTGCCAACTCCCTCCTTACCTCGACTAATGGCTACACCTTC.

J is TRBJ1-6 and V is TRBV6-2 or TRBV6-3; D gene unclear. V was cut by 2 bases and J by 14 bases, with 13 bases left in between. The CDR3 is made up of 13 amino acids. Germline V gene lookup returns CDR1 MNHEY and CDR2 SVGEGT. In nucleotides, the CDR3 is TGTGCCAGCAGTTACGACCTACTGAGGACCCTCCACTTT. It translates to CASSYDLLRTLHF.

This chain links TRBV28 with TRBJ1-1, with D possibly matching TRBD1 (5 bases). This CDR3 has 13 amino acids. V lost 2 bases and J lost 7, with 11 bases in between. The germline V gene has CDR1 MDHEN and CDR2 SYDVKM. The CDR3 region is CASSLPRGGEAFF. For the CDR3, the DNA is TGTGCCAGCAGTTTACCAAGGGGCGGTGAAGCTTTCTTT.

The rearrangement links TRBV11-2 to TRBJ2-2; D might be TRBD1 (6 bases). The CDR3 runs 14 residues. V gave up 9 bases and J gave up 3 bases, with 14 bases separating them. Germline assignment: CDR1 SGHAT and CDR2 FQNNGV. The CDR3 coding sequence is TGTGCCAGTCAAAGGGGGTTCGACACCGGGGAGCTGTTTTTT. Translated, it gives CASQRGFDTGELFF.

The chain has TRBV4-3 and TRBJ1-1, with a weak D call TRBD1 (6 bases). The CDR3 contains 15 residues. The germline V and J ends were trimmed by 4 bases and 2 bases, with 14 bases remaining between them. Germline CDR1 and CDR2: LGHNA and YSLEER. CDR3 amino acids: CASSLQGTHNTEAFF. Written as DNA, the CDR3 is TGCGCCAGCAGCCTTCAAGGGACACATAACACTGAAGCTTTCTTT.

The chain links TRBV20-1 to TRBJ1-2; D might be TRBD1 (6 bases). Germline V CDR1 and CDR2: DFQATT, SNEGSKA (reference sequence). V lost 3 bases, J lost 14 bases, and 16 bases lay in between. There are 11 residues in the CDR3. CDR3 in DNA: TGCAGTGCTAGTCGGGGGGCACCTGGGACCTTC. Its translation is CSASRGAPGTF.

V and J are TRBV9 and TRBJ2-1, with 8 bases matching TRBD2. This CDR3 has 15 residues. J was trimmed by 3 bases and V by 3 bases; bases with no gene match: 5. Germline V gene data show CDR1 as SGDLS and CDR2 as YYNGEE. The CDR3 region is CASSASGGLYNEQFF. As DNA, the CDR3 is TGTGCCAGCAGCGCCAGCGGGGGCCTCTACAATGAGCAGTTCTTC.

This sequence joins TRBV9 and TRBJ1-1, with TRBD1 identical over 9 bases. From germline, CDR1 is SGDLS and CDR2 YYNGEE. V lost 0 bases and J lost 0; bases outside the gene matches: 6. The CDR3 totals 17 residues. CDR3 nucleotides: TGTGCCAGCAGCGTAGGTGGGACAGGGTCTCTGAACACTGAAGCTTTCTTT. It yields the protein CASSVGGTGSLNTEAFF. Combining the CDR3 with reference TRBV9 and TRBJ1-1 gives the whole variable domain DSGVTQTPKHLITATGQRVTLRCSPRSGDLSVYWYQQSLDQGLQFLIQYYNGEERAKGNILERFSAQQFPDLHSELNLSSLELGDSALYFCASSVGGTGSLNTEAFFGQGTRLTVV.

The genes are TRBV29-1 and TRBJ2-7; the D gene is possibly TRBD1 (6 bases). Germline V lookup: CDR1 SQVTM, CDR2 ANQGSEA. This CDR3 has 13 residues. The V gene lost 4 bases and the J gene lost 2 bases, with 12 bases spanning the gap. In DNA form, the CDR3 reads TGCAGCGTTGGACGGGACAACACCTACGAGCAGTACTTC. Encoded protein: CSVGRDNTYEQYF.

This chain joins TRBV5-4 and TRBJ2-5; 9 nucleotides line up with TRBD2. The CDR3 loop spans 15 amino acids. Trimming at V came to 1 base and at J to 3 bases, leaving 4 bases not matched to a gene. The germline V gene encodes CDR1 SGHNT and CDR2 YYREEE (reference sequence). The chain's CDR3 is CASSLQRGVKETQYF. CDR3 nucleotide sequence: TGTGCCAGCAGCTTGCAGCGGGGGGTCAAAGAGACCCAGTACTTC.